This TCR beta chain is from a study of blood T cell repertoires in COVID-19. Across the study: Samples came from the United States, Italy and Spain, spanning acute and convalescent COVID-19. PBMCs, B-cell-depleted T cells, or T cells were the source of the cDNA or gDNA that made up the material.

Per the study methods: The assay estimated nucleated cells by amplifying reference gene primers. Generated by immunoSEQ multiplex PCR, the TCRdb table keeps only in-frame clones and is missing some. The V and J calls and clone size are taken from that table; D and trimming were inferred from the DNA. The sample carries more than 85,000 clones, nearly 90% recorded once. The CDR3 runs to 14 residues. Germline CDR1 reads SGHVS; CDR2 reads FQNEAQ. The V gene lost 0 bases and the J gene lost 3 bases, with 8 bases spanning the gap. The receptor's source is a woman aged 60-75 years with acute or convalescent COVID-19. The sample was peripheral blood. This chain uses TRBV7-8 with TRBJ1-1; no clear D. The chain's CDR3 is CASSLAPLDTEAFF. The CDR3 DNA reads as TGTGCCAGCAGCTTAGCCCCCCTTGACACTGAAGCTTTCTTT.